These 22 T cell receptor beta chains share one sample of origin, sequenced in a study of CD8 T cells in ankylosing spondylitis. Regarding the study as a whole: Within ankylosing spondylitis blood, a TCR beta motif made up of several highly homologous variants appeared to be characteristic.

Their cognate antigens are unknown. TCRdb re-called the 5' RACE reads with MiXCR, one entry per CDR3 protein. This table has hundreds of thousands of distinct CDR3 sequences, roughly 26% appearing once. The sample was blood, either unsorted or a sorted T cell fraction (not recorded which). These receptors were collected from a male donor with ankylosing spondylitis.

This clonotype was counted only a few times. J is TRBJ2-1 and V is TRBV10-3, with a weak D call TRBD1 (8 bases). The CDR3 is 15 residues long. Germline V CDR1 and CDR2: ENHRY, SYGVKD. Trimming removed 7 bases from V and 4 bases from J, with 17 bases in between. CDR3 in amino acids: CAITNLQGGYNEQFF. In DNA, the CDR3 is TGTGCCATCACCAACCTACAGGGGGGGTACAATGAGCAGTTCTTC.

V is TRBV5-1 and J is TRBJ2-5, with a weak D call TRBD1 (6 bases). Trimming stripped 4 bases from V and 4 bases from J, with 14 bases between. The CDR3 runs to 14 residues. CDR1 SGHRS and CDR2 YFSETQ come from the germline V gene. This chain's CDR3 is CASSQRGSGETQYF. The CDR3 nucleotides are TGCGCCAGCAGCCAGAGGGGGTCGGGAGAGACCCAGTACTTC.

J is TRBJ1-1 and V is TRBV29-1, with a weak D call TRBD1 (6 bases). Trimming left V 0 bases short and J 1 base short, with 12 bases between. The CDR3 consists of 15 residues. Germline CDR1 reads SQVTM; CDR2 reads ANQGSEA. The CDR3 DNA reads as TGCAGCGTTGAAGAACAGGGAATGGGGAACACTGAAGCTTTCTTT. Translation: CSVEEQGMGNTEAFF.

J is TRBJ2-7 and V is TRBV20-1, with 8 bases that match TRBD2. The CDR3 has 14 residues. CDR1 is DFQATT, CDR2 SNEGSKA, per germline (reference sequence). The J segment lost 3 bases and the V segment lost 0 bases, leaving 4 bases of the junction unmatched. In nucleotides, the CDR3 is TGCAGTGCTAGAGATGTCGCGGGAGGCTACGAGCAGTACTTC. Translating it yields CSARDVAGGYEQYF.

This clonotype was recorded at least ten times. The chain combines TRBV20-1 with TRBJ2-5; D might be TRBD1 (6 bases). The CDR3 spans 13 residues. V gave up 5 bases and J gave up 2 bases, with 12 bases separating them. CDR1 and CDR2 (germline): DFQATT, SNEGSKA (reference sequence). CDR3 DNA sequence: TGCAGTGCTCCCACCGACAGGCAAGAGACCCAGTACTTC. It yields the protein CSAPTDRQETQYF.

The CDR3 here is CSARGPIQETQYF. The CDR3 bases are TGCAGTGCTAGGGGTCCAATCCAAGAGACCCAGTACTTC. This rearrangement joins TRBV20-1 to TRBJ2-5; D gene unclear. Germline assignment: CDR1 DFQATT and CDR2 SNEGSKA (reference sequence). Trimming cost V 3 bases and J 1 base, with 9 bases left between them. CDR3 length equals 13 residues.

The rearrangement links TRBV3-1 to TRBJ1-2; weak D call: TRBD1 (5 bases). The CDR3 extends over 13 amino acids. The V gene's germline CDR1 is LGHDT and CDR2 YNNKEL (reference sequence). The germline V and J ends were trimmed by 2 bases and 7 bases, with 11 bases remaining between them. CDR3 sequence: CASSQQGRGGYTF. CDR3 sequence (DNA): TGTGCCAGCAGCCAACAGGGTCGAGGTGGCTACACCTTC.

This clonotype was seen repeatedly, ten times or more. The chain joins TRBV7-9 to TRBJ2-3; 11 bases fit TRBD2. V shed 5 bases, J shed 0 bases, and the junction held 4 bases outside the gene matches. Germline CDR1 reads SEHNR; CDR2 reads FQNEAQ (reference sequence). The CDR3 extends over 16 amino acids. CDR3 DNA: TGTGCCAGCAGCCCCGGGACTAGCGGTAGCACAGATACGCAGTATTTT. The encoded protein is CASSPGTSGSTDTQYF. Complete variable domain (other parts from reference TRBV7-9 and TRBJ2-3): DTGVSQNPRHKITKRGQNVTFRCDPISEHNRLYWYRQTLGQGPEFLTYFQNEAQLEKSRLLSDRFSAERPKGSFSTLEIQRTEQGDSAMYLCASSPGTSGSTDTQYFGPGTRLTVL.

CDR3 sequence: CASSPRTSGRAGNEQFF. The CDR3 nucleotides are TGTGCCAGCTCACCGAGGACTAGCGGGAGGGCTGGCAATGAGCAGTTCTTC. The chain is built from TRBV18 and TRBJ2-1; 15 nucleotides align to TRBD2. V trimming: 3 bases; J trimming: 6 bases; junction bases outside the gene matches: 6. CDR1 and CDR2 from the germline V gene are KGHSH and LQKENI. CDR3 length equals 17 residues.

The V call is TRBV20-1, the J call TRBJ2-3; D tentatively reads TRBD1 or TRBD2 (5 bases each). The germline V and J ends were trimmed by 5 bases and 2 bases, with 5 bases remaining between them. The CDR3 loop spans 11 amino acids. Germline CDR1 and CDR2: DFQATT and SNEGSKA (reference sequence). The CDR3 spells CSAGTTDTQYF. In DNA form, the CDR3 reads TGCAGTGCTGGGACCACAGATACGCAGTATTTT.

Here the CDR3 DNA reads TGTGCCAGCAGCCGGTCCAGCGCCGGCGGGGAGCAGTTCTTC. Amino acids: CASSRSSAGGEQFF. This chain links TRBV3-1 with TRBJ2-1, with D perhaps TRBD2 (5 bases). V dropped 4 bases and J dropped 10 bases, with 17 bases sitting between them. The CDR3 is made up of 14 amino acids. Germline V gene data show CDR1 as LGHDT and CDR2 as YNNKEL (reference sequence).

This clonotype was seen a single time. CDR3 DNA: TGTGCCAGCAGCCCTTCCACCTTTAAGGTCGAGCAGTTCTTC. This codes for CASSPSTFKVEQFF. The J gene is TRBJ2-1, the V gene TRBV11-3; D remains unclear. From germline, CDR1 is SGHNT and CDR2 YENEEA. CDR3 length: 14 amino acids. The V end lost 5 bases, the J end lost 10 bases, and 18 bases lay between the germline ends. Using reference TRBV11-3 and TRBJ2-1 for the parts outside the CDR3, the full variable domain is EAGVVQSPRYKIIEKKQPVAFWCNPISGHNTLYWYLQNLGQGPELLIRYENEEAVDDSQLPKDRFSAERLKGVDSTLKIQPAELGDSAVYLCASSPSTFKVEQFFGPGTRLTVL.

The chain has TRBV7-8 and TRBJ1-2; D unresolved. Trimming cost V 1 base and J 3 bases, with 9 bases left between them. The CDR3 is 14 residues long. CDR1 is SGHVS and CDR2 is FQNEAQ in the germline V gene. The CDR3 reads CASSLEGGYYGYTF. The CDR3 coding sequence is TGTGCCAGCAGCTTAGAAGGCGGATACTATGGCTACACCTTC.

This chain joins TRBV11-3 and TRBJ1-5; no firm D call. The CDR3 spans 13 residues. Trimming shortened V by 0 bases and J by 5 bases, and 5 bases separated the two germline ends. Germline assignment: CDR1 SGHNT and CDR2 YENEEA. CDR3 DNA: TGTGCCAGCAGCTTAGACCTTCATCAGCCCCAGCATTTT. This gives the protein CASSLDLHQPQHF. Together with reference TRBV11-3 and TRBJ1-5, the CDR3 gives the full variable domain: EAGVVQSPRYKIIEKKQPVAFWCNPISGHNTLYWYLQNLGQGPELLIRYENEEAVDDSQLPKDRFSAERLKGVDSTLKIQPAELGDSAVYLCASSLDLHQPQHFGDGTRLSIL.

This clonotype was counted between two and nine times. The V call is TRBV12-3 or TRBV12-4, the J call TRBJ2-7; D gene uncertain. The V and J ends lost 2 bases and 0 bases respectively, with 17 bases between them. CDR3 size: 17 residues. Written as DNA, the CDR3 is TGTGCCAGCAGTTTATTCCCCCCCGGTGTCAACTCCTACGAGCAGTACGTC. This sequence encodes CASSLFPPGVNSYEQYV.

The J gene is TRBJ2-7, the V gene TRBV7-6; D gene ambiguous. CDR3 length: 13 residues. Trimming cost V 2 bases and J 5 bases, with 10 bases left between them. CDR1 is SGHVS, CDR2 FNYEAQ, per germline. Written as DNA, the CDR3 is TGTGCCAGCAGCTTACAAGTTTTGGACGAGCAGTACTTC. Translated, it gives CASSLQVLDEQYF.

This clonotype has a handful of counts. CDR3 bases: TGCAGTGCTAGAAATAGGCAGGGCCAAATCAATCAGCCCCAGCATTTT. Translated: CSARNRQGQINQPQHF. The chain combines TRBV20-1 with TRBJ1-5; possible D gene TRBD1, 5 bases. Deletions cut 2 bases from V and 3 bases from J, with 17 bases between. CDR1 DFQATT and CDR2 SNEGSKA come from the germline V gene (reference sequence). The length of the CDR3 is 16 residues.

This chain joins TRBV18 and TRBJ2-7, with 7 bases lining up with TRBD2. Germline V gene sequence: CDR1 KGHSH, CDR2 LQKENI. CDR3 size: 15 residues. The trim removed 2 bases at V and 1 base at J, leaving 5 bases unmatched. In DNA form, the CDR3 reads TGTGCCAGCTCACCATCGCGGGGGTCTTCCTACGAGCAGTACTTC. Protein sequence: CASSPSRGSSYEQYF.

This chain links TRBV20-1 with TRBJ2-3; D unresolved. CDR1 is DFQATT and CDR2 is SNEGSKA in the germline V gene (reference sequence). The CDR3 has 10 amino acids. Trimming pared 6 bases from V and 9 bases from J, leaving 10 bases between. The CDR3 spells CSAEIRTQYF. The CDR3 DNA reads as TGCAGTGCCGAAATAAGAACGCAGTATTTT.

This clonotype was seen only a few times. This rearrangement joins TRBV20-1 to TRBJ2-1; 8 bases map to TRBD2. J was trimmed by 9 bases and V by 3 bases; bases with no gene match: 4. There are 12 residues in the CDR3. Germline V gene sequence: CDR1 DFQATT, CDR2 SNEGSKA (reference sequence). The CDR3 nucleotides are TGCAGTGCTAGGGGACTAGGAGGTGAGCAGTTCTTC. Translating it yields CSARGLGGEQFF.

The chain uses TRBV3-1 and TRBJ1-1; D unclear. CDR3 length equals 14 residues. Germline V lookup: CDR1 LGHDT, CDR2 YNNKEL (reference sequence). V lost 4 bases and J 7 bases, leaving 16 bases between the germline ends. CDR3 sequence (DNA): TGTGCCAGCAGCCCCATCGGGAGGGCCGGTGAAGCTTTCTTT. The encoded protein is CASSPIGRAGEAFF.

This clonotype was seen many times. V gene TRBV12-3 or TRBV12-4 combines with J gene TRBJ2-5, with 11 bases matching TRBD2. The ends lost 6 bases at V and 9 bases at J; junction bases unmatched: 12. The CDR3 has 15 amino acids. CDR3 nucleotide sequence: TGTGCCAGCAGCCCCGGGACTAGCGGTCTCGTGGCCCAGTACTTC. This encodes CASSPGTSGLVAQYF.